This T cell receptor beta chain is from a study of blood T cells in healthy people across ages (dated by TCRdb to between 2014 and 2016). In terms of the full investigation: In model experiments, template switching captured roughly one uniquely barcoded TCR beta cDNA molecule for every two T cells. To track age-related changes in TCR beta repertoire diversity, the study relied on deep sequencing normalized with unique cDNA molecular identifiers. The study analyzed two additional independent replicas of 1 million unique cDNA reads from the same blood draw for two donors, one aged 18 to 30 and one aged 80 or older. The donors were split into four age groups: young (average around 16 years), middle-aged (around 37), aged (over 55) and long-lived (82).

Summary of the overall study and its limitations: The percentage of naive T cells measured by flow cytometry correlated strongly with observed TCR beta diversity. The long-lived group showed more naive CD4+ T cells, fewer expanded clones and increased TCR diversity than the aged group, suggesting age selection. Estimates of total diversity based on one million sequenced T cells were considered lower bounds and underestimates. Because profiling used bulk unsorted PBMCs, naive and antigen-experienced compartments could not be compared conclusively. Because donor CMV infection status was unknown, age-related changes in expanded clonotypes were potentially confounded. Observed TCR beta diversity per million T cells fell roughly linearly with age, and a significant reduction was already apparent by age around 40.

This clonotype was detected a few times. What this receptor recognizes is not known. No base quality information exists; no much larger clone differs at one position. The trim is 5 bases for V and 4 bases for J, with a gap of 12 bases between the germline ends. CDR1 and CDR2 are drawn from the germline V gene: SGHVS, FQNEAQ. The CDR3 starts with the cysteine, ends with the phenylalanine, and has 13 residues. The DNA shown is the 39-base CDR3, in frame from base 1. Libraries were constructed by 5' RACE. The sequencer listed for this sample is Illumina HiSeq 2500. The second PCR ran for roughly 7 to 11 cycles and used a J-beta primer mix along with a sample-barcoded 5' primer. A template-switch 5' adaptor carrying 12 random nucleotides introduced a unique molecular identifier onto each TCR beta cDNA molecule. At least 2.5 million CDR3-containing paired-end reads were obtained from each sample. The Mint cDNA synthesis kit, primed by a TRBC-specific oligonucleotide, was used to synthesize first-strand cDNA from all RNA. All cDNA was treated with uracil-DNA glycosylase and then went through a first 18-cycle PCR with the universal primers M1SS and BC2_uni_R. As for how the authors treated the data: For normalization, 1 million high-quality reads were randomly selected from each sample, with every read carrying a distinct molecular identifier. Instead of being binned into consensus sequences, reads with shared molecular identifiers were discarded. CDR3 identification, clonotype clustering and error correction used MiTCR with a Q25 quality threshold and the strictest error-elimination algorithm. A nonparametric unseen species model using Euler transformation provided a lower-bound estimate of total TCR beta diversity. TCRdb reran the public reads through fastp at Q25 and MiXCR, keeping productive beta chains. Rows merge per CDR3 protein into single entries with the most common DNA and genes. TCRdb's processing, not the authors', yielded these V and J calls. Present in this sample are around 520,000 distinct CDR3 sequences, about 26% of which were seen just once. The ten biggest clones cover under 4.5% of the sample.

Systemically healthy Caucasian individuals from Russia, 39 in total and aged roughly 6 to 100 years, were included as donors. Each donor gave approximately 9.3 milliliters of peripheral blood, collected into EDTA-treated Vacutainer tubes. PBMCs were isolated by Ficoll-Paque density-gradient centrifugation, with at least 6 million obtained per sample. Total RNA was extracted from PBMCs with Trizol reagent, with at least 6 micrograms obtained per sample. Naive CD45RAhigh/CD27high T cell percentages were measured by flow cytometry on a PBMC aliquot from every donor. These records were also assigned to another study, of T cells of mothers and their children. The second publication reports: Donors were nine systemically healthy Caucasian individuals: three mothers and their six children. cDNA synthesis used all of the extracted RNA, with around 1.6 ug of RNA in each 15 ul reaction. Sample barcodes and 2-4 random nucleotides were added via the M1S primer in the second PCR. Over 8 million TCR beta CDR3 reads were obtained for each mother, and 2.5 million to 3 million reads were obtained for each child. Thymic selection shapes the output of TCR recombination in a similar way in related and unrelated pairs, and inherited differences have a minor effect. Normalized repertoire overlap in related mother-child pairs was always slightly higher than in unrelated mother-child pairs, but the difference was never significant. With a sensitivity of approximately 96 clones per million clonotypes, no persistent microchimeric T cell clones were detected. To look for features that set related mother-child pairs apart from unrelated individuals, the researchers ran deep NGS to compare the TCR beta repertoires of mothers and children. Mothers averaged about 40 +/- 4 years of age and children averaged about 10 +/- 4 years. After adapter ligation with NEBNext reagents, the libraries were sequenced on Illumina HiSeq 2000 with 100+100 nt paired-end reads. To prevent cross-contamination, the mother and child libraries were prepared one month apart and sequenced in separate runs. For each donor, somewhere between roughly 450,000 and 2,200,000 distinct TCR beta clonotypes were identified. Naive TCR beta clonotypes were estimated from low-frequency clonotypes matched to each donor's FACS-determined naive share, without sorting.

The clonotype was recovered from a boy aged 2 to 10 in good health. The chain couples TRBV7-8 to TRBJ2-7, with a tentative D gene TRBD2 over 6 matching bases. Source material: blood. The nucleotide sequence reads as follows: TGTGCCAGCAGCATGGGACTGGAGTACGAGCAGTACTTC. Translated, it reads CASSMGLEYEQYF.